The clone carrying this T cell receptor (beta chain) has a count of ten or more. Its antigen is unidentified. For donors with ophthalmopathy, the disease showed moderate-to-severe activity, reached CAS ≥3 and NOSPECS ≥4, and had lasted under 3 months. The diagnosis combined clinical symptoms, thyroxine, TRAb, thyroid ultrasound and orbital computed tomography scans. The data derive from a study of Graves' ophthalmopathy and Graves' hyperthyroidism. The V end lost 8 bases, the J end lost 0 bases, and 14 bases lay between the germline ends. CDR3 size: 13 residues. Germline V gene data show CDR1 as DFQATT and CDR2 as SNEGSKA (reference sequence). Findings and limits, study-wide: Distinction of ophthalmopathy from stable hyperthyroidism by a 13-signature model reached approximately 88% sensitivity and 81.08% specificity. Detection in blood was also observed for most expanded thyroid clonotypes above 0.001 frequency.

CDR3 regions of TCR beta were amplified from RNA transcripts. First-round RT-PCR with HTBI primers preceded a second-round multiplex PCR. MiXCR was run by TCRdb on the multiplex PCR reads, yielding one entry per CDR3 protein. The sample has approximately 500,000 distinct CDR3 sequences, approximately 15% seen once. The sequenced sample was blood. The clonotype comes from a woman aged 25 to 45 with Graves' ophthalmopathy. The rearrangement joins TRBV20-1 to TRBJ2-7, with D tentatively TRBD1 or TRBD2 (5 bases each). In DNA form, the CDR3 reads TGCAGTCTCGAGAGGGGCAGCTCCTACGAGCAGTACTTC. Residues: CSLERGSSYEQYF.